These 2 T cell receptor beta chains were sequenced from one sample in a study of T cell responses to AZD1222 COVID-19 vaccine. Assay: immunoSEQ multiplex PCR; the TCRdb copy retains only in-frame clones and omits some. The sample yields about 120,000 clones, roughly 88% seen once. The sequences come from peripheral blood, collected on day 0 of AZD1222 vaccination. The receptors originated from an adult in good health.

V gene TRBV2 combines with J gene TRBJ2-7; 7 bases agree with TRBD2. The V gene end was trimmed by 7 bases and the J gene end by 2 bases; junction bases not matched to a gene: 11. The germline V gene encodes CDR1 SNHLY and CDR2 FYNNEI. The CDR3 sequence is 15 residues long. The CDR3 sequence: CASTRHGGNTYEQYF. The CDR3 DNA sequence: TGTGCCAGCACCCGGCACGGGGGGAACACCTACGAGCAGTACTTC.

This clone was detected once. The chain employs TRBV19 and TRBJ1-5; 9 bases are a match to TRBD1. Germline-derived CDR1 and CDR2 are LNHDA and SQIVND (reference sequence). CDR3 size: 16 residues. V shed 4 bases, J shed 2 bases, and the junction held 6 bases outside the gene matches. The CDR3 DNA sequence: TGTGCCAGTAGTAGGGGACAGGGTAGGCGCAATCAGCCCCAGCATTTT. Its translation is CASSRGQGRRNQPQHF.